One and the same sample provided the 23 T cell receptor beta chains below, sequenced in a study of cytomegalovirus exposure and HLA in healthy donors. Amplification used 60 Vbeta primers and 13 Jbeta primers. Produced via immunoSEQ multiplex PCR; TCRdb's table is partial and in-frame only. Of 110,000 to 150,000 clones listed, about three quarters were seen once; the top ten hold about an eighth. Sample: PBMCs. The source is a human donor in good health.

DNA of the CDR3: TGTGCCAGCAGCCCCGGGGGATACGAGCAGTACTTC. Translating gives CASSPGGYEQYF. V and J are TRBV7-8 and TRBJ2-7; the D gene is possibly TRBD2 (6 bases). There are 12 residues in the CDR3. Per the germline V gene, CDR1 is SGHVS and CDR2 is FQNEAQ. V dropped 5 bases and J dropped 4 bases, with 9 bases sitting between them.

The chain is built from TRBV11-2 and TRBJ1-1, with 8 bases lining up with TRBD1. Germline V gives CDR1 SGHAT, CDR2 FQNNGV. The CDR3 runs to 17 residues. V was pared by 1 base and J by 5 bases, with 12 bases of the junction left unmatched. The CDR3: CASSLGRWGTGETEAFF. Written as DNA, the CDR3 is TGTGCCAGCAGCTTAGGTCGTTGGGGGACAGGTGAGACTGAAGCTTTCTTT.

This clone was detected only a few times. V and J are TRBV7-2 and TRBJ2-7, with D perhaps matching TRBD1 (6 bases). The CDR3 consists of 13 residues. V lost 2 bases, J lost 4 bases, and 9 bases lay in between. In germline, CDR1 is SGHTA, CDR2 FQGNSA. The CDR3 is CASSLNREYEQYF. The DNA for the CDR3 is TGTGCCAGCAGCTTAAACAGGGAGTACGAGCAGTACTTC.

This clone was seen more than once but under ten times. The V and J genes are TRBV2 and TRBJ2-1; 7 positions agree with TRBD2. Per the germline V gene, CDR1 is SNHLY and CDR2 is FYNNEI. J lost 4 bases, V lost 3 bases, and 9 bases had no gene match. The CDR3 totals 16 residues. CDR3 sequence (DNA): TGTGCCAGCAGTGAGGGCCGGCTAGCGGAATACAATGAGCAGTTCTTC. It yields the protein CASSEGRLAEYNEQFF.

The chain combines TRBV13 with TRBJ2-7, with 7 bases identical to TRBD2. With 5 bases clipped from V and 3 bases from J, the junction kept 7 bases outside the gene matches. Germline-derived CDR1 and CDR2 are PRHDT and FYEKMQ (reference sequence). The CDR3 covers 14 residues. The CDR3 spells CASSKAGVIYEQYF. In DNA, the CDR3 is TGTGCCAGCAGCAAGGCGGGAGTGATCTACGAGCAGTACTTC. Full variable domain (outside the CDR3, taken from reference TRBV13 and TRBJ2-7): AAGVIQSPRHLIKEKRETATLKCYPIPRHDTVYWYQQGPGQDPQFLISFYEKMQSDKGSIPDRFSAQQFSDYHSELNMSSLELGDSALYFCASSKAGVIYEQYFGPGTRLTVT.

The genes are TRBV5-1 and TRBJ1-1; D unclear. CDR1 and CDR2 (germline): SGHRS, YFSETQ. This CDR3 is 13 amino acids long. Trimming left V 3 bases short and J 2 bases short, with 8 bases between. The CDR3 region is CASSWETNTEAFF. CDR3 in DNA: TGCGCCAGCAGCTGGGAGACTAACACTGAAGCTTTCTTT.

The chain combines TRBV6-1 with TRBJ2-7, with D possibly TRBD1 on 5 matching bases. The CDR3 covers 14 residues. Germline assignment: CDR1 MNHNS and CDR2 SASEGT. Trimming took off 6 bases at V and 3 bases at J, with 15 bases between the two ends. The chain's CDR3 is CASSRQWASYEQYF. The CDR3 DNA reads as TGTGCCAGCAGCCGACAGTGGGCAAGCTACGAGCAGTACTTC.

The rearrangement links TRBV4-2 to TRBJ2-3; 7 nucleotides match TRBD2. The trim removed 0 bases at V and 0 bases at J, leaving 6 bases unmatched. The germline V gene has CDR1 LGHNA and CDR2 YNFKEQ. The CDR3 runs 17 residues. Written as DNA, the CDR3 is TGTGCCAGCAGCCAAGAAATTGGGGGACTAAGCACAGATACGCAGTATTTT. It encodes CASSQEIGGLSTDTQYF.

CDR3 in DNA: TGTGCCAGCAAGGAGACTAGCGCCCAAGAGACCCAGTACTTC. The encoded protein is CASKETSAQETQYF. The V and J genes are TRBV2 and TRBJ2-5; 8 nucleotides align to TRBD2. Germline CDR1 reads SNHLY; CDR2 reads FYNNEI. The ends lost 7 bases at V and 1 base at J; junction bases unmatched: 5. CDR3 length equals 14 residues.

The gene calls are TRBV2 and TRBJ2-5; TRBD1 aligns across 11 bases. This CDR3 is 13 amino acids long. V shed 8 bases, J shed 5 bases, and the junction held 4 bases outside the gene matches. Germline CDR1 is SNHLY and CDR2 is FYNNEI. CDR3 sequence (DNA): TGTGCCAGCGGGGGGACAGGGGGGGAGACCCAGTACTTC. Its protein product is CASGGTGGETQYF.

The gene calls are TRBV4-1 and TRBJ1-1; D is unclear. Germline V gene data show CDR1 as MGHRA and CDR2 as YSYEKL. CDR3 length: 15 amino acids. Trimming stripped 0 bases from V and 10 bases from J, with 18 bases between. Written as DNA, the CDR3 is TGCGCCAGCAGCCAAGATCTTTTAGGGTCGGAGGGAGCTTTCTTT. It codes for CASSQDLLGSEGAFF.

This rearrangement joins TRBV29-1 to TRBJ2-5; tentative D call: TRBD1 (6 bases). The CDR3 sequence is 12 residues long. With 7 bases removed from V and 4 bases from J, the gap between germline ends came to 13 bases. The germline gives CDR1 SQVTM, CDR2 ANQGSEA. The CDR3 coding sequence is TGCAGCGCCGGATCCAGGGGAGAGACCCAGTACTTC. It is translated as CSAGSRGETQYF. Full variable domain (remainder filled in from reference TRBV29-1 and TRBJ2-5): SAVISQKPSRDICQRGTSLTIQCQVDSQVTMMFWYRQQPGQSLTLIATANQGSEATYESGFVIDKFPISRPNLTFSTLTVSNMSPEDSSIYLCSAGSRGETQYFGPGTRLLVL.

The chain couples TRBV15 to TRBJ1-4; D unclear. The germline CDR1 and CDR2 sequences are LNHNV and YYDKDF (reference sequence). Trimming pared 1 base from V and 5 bases from J, leaving 11 bases between. The CDR3 spans 15 residues. The CDR3 nucleotides read TGTGCCACCAGCAGAGTGTGGAGTTCGAATGAAAAACTGTTTTTT. This sequence encodes CATSRVWSSNEKLFF. Full variable domain (rest looked up from reference TRBV15 and TRBJ1-4): DAMVIQNPRYQVTQFGKPVTLSCSQTLNHNVMYWYQQKSSQAPKLLFHYYDKDFNNEADTPDNFQSRRPNTSFCFLDIRSPGLGDTAMYLCATSRVWSSNEKLFFGSGTQLSVL.

This clone was counted a single time. The chain couples TRBV21-1 to TRBJ2-3; the D call in the table, TRBD2, was not verified against the DNA. TRBV21-1 is assigned pseudogene status. The length of the CDR3 is 18 residues. As DNA, the CDR3 is TGTGCCAGCAGCAAAGTTAGCGGGGGGGCCTTCGGCACAGATACGCAGTATTTT. As protein: CASSKVSGGAFGTDTQYF.

This clone was counted a few times. The chain combines TRBV5-4 with TRBJ2-2, with TRBD1 as a possible D gene (6 bases). The length of the CDR3 is 12 residues. CDR1 is SGHNT and CDR2 is YYREEE in the germline V gene (reference sequence). V lost 4 bases and J lost 8, with 9 bases in between. The CDR3: CASSPQGGELFF. In DNA, the CDR3 is TGTGCCAGCAGCCCACAGGGAGGGGAGCTGTTTTTT. Filled out from reference TRBV5-4 and TRBJ2-2, the complete variable domain reads ETGVTQSPTHLIKTRGQQVTLRCSSQSGHNTVSWYQQALGQGPQFIFQYYREEENGRGNFPPRFSGLQFPNYSSELNVNALELDDSALYLCASSPQGGELFFGEGSRLTVL.

Here the CDR3 reads CSVEGQTYEQYF. The CDR3 DNA sequence: TGCAGCGTTGAAGGGCAGACCTACGAGCAGTACTTC. This sequence joins TRBV29-1 and TRBJ2-7; no firm D call. The germline V and J ends were trimmed by 1 base and 2 bases, with 6 bases remaining between them. The V gene's germline CDR1 is SQVTM and CDR2 ANQGSEA. CDR3 length: 12 residues.

This clone has more than one count but fewer than ten. CDR3 sequence reads: CASSHLADTGELFF. For the CDR3, the DNA is TGCGCCAGCAGCCATTTGGCTGACACCGGGGAGCTGTTTTTT. This chain links TRBV4-1 with TRBJ2-2; D ambiguous. V was clipped by 3 bases and J by 3 bases, with 8 bases between them. Germline CDR1 is MGHRA and CDR2 is YSYEKL. The CDR3 spans 14 residues.

The table lists this clone with a count of one. This sequence joins TRBV9 and TRBJ2-1; D is undetermined. Trimming took off 4 bases at V and 2 bases at J, with 13 bases between the two ends. Germline values: CDR1 SGDLS, CDR2 YYNGEE. This CDR3 is 15 amino acids long. In nucleotides, the CDR3 is TGTGCCAGCAGCCCTAGAATTCGAACCTACAATGAGCAGTTCTTC. Translated: CASSPRIRTYNEQFF.

The table lists this clone with a count of one. The chain combines TRBV5-5 with TRBJ2-7; 10 bases are shared with TRBD1. There are 14 residues in the CDR3. Germline assignment: CDR1 SGHKS and CDR2 YYEKEE (reference sequence). With V trimmed by 1 base and J by 9 bases, 7 bases remained unmatched. The CDR3 bases are TGTGCCAGCAGCTTGAGGGACAGGGGTAAGGGGCAGTACTTC. This translates into CASSLRDRGKGQYF. The full variable domain, rest sourced from reference TRBV5-5 and TRBJ2-7, is DAGVTQSPTHLIKTRGQQVTLRCSPISGHKSVSWYQQVLGQGPQFIFQYYEKEERGRGNFPDRFSARQFPNYSSELNVNALLLGDSALYLCASSLRDRGKGQYFGPGTRLTVT.

In its sample, this clone was seen a few times. V gene TRBV4-2 combines with J gene TRBJ2-5; 12 bases map to TRBD2. Germline trimming cut 0 bases from V and 5 bases from J; bases unmatched to any gene: 7. CDR1 is LGHNA, CDR2 YNFKEQ, per germline. This CDR3 spans 17 amino acids. CDR3 DNA sequence: TGTGCCAGCAGCCAAGAACTAGCGGGGGGCCTACGGGAGACCCAGTACTTC. Protein sequence: CASSQELAGGLRETQYF.

This clone was found many times. The CDR3 protein is CASSIGLGGNQPQHF. The CDR3 nucleotides read TGTGCCAGCAGCATTGGCCTCGGAGGCAATCAGCCCCAGCATTTT. The rearrangement links TRBV28 to TRBJ1-5; D gene unclear. Trimming took off 6 bases at V and 2 bases at J, with 14 bases between the two ends. The CDR3 runs 15 residues. Per germline, CDR1 MDHEN and CDR2 SYDVKM.

The J gene is TRBJ1-1, the V gene TRBV4-1, with TRBD1 matching over 8 bases. Germline loops: CDR1 MGHRA, CDR2 YSYEKL. V lost 2 bases to trimming and J lost 4 bases; unmatched junction nucleotides: 6. This CDR3 has 15 amino acids. CDR3 nucleotide sequence: TGCGCCAGCAGCCAATATACAGGGGGGGCCACTGAAGCTTTCTTT. It specifies CASSQYTGGATEAFF.

The V gene is TRBV7-3, the J gene TRBJ2-5; 12 bases align to TRBD2. The trim removed 5 bases at V and 5 bases at J, leaving 6 bases unmatched. This CDR3 is 15 amino acids long. Germline-derived CDR1 and CDR2 are SGHTA and FQGTGA. The CDR3 loop is CASSASGGELETQYF. CDR3 DNA: TGTGCCAGCAGCGCTAGCGGGGGGGAATTGGAGACCCAGTACTTC.